One sample yielded the 30 T cell receptor beta chains listed below, sequenced in a study of shared clonotypes between healthy human individuals. Clones were sequenced by immunoSEQ multiplex PCR, and TCRdb holds only the in-frame ones, with some missing. The table includes about 980,000 clones, around three quarters detected once. The sequencing input was memory CD4+ T cells sorted from blood. Subset defined: CD45RA-negative fraction. Receptors originate from a man aged 18 to 30 in good health.

This clone came up a few times. The chain recombines TRBV5-6 with TRBJ2-4; 7 bases map to TRBD1. CDR1 and CDR2 from the germline V gene are SGHDT and YYEEEE. The CDR3 contains 15 residues. The junction had 9 bases not matched to a gene; V was cut back by 4 bases and J by 5 bases. The CDR3 is CASSRWDRRENIQYF. The CDR3 DNA sequence: TGTGCCAGCAGCCGTTGGGACAGACGAGAAAACATTCAGTACTTC. Supplemented by reference TRBV5-6 and TRBJ2-4, the full variable domain reads DAGVTQSPTHLIKTRGQQVTLRCSPKSGHDTVSWYQQALGQGPQFIFQYYEEEERQRGNFPDRFSGHQFPNYSSELNVNALLLGDSALYLCASSRWDRRENIQYFGAGTRLSVL.

This chain joins TRBV7-8 and TRBJ1-3; weak D call: TRBD1 (5 bases). The germline gives CDR1 SGHVS, CDR2 FQNEAQ. The CDR3 covers 13 residues. V lost 4 bases, J lost 4 bases, and 8 bases lay in between. The CDR3 DNA reads as TGTGCCAGCAGCTCGGGACTGGGAAACACCATATATTTT. Amino acids: CASSSGLGNTIYF.

The V gene is TRBV7-9, the J gene TRBJ2-3, with 11 bases that match TRBD2. The germline V gene has CDR1 SEHNR and CDR2 FQNEAQ (reference sequence). Trimming removed 5 bases from V and 4 bases from J; junction bases left unmatched: 8. This CDR3 is 16 amino acids long. The CDR3 sequence: CASSRNLAGGPDTQYF. The CDR3 coding sequence is TGTGCCAGCAGCCGAAACTTAGCGGGAGGGCCAGATACGCAGTATTTT.

The rearrangement links TRBV7-2 to TRBJ1-2; 9 bases are shared with TRBD1. Germline trimming cut 6 bases from V and 3 bases from J; bases unmatched to any gene: 11. The CDR3 length is 16 residues. Germline CDR1 SGHTA, CDR2 FQGNSA. The CDR3 is CASSRRSGQGDYGYTF. In DNA, the CDR3 is TGTGCCAGCAGTCGCCGTTCGGGACAGGGAGACTATGGCTACACCTTC.

The chain recombines TRBV11-2 with TRBJ2-3, with D hard to call. CDR3 length: 19 amino acids. V was pared by 0 bases and J by 1 base, with 20 bases between. The germline CDR1 and CDR2 sequences are SGHAT and FQNNGV. Here the CDR3 reads CASSLDRGSLPLRTDTQYF. The CDR3 DNA reads TGTGCCAGCAGCTTAGATCGTGGGTCATTGCCCTTACGCACAGATACGCAGTATTTT.

This clone was seen a handful of times. The chain couples TRBV18 to TRBJ2-7; the D gene is possibly TRBD2 (5 bases). With 5 bases removed from V and 3 bases from J, the gap between germline ends came to 5 bases. The CDR3 is made up of 11 amino acids. CDR1 KGHSH and CDR2 LQKENI come from the germline V gene. DNA for the CDR3: TGTGCCAGCTCAGAGGGCTACGAGCAGTACTTC. Translated: CASSEGYEQYF.

The rearrangement links TRBV6-5 to TRBJ1-1; a possible D gene is TRBD1 (6 bases). This CDR3 has 13 residues. Germline CDR1 MNHEY, CDR2 SVGAGI. V shed 6 bases and J shed 6 bases, with 14 bases lying between them. This chain's CDR3 is CASRRKGGAEAFF. CDR3 DNA sequence: TGTGCCAGCAGACGAAAGGGGGGGGCTGAAGCTTTCTTT.

The chain links TRBV27 to TRBJ2-7, with TRBD1 matching over 12 bases. This CDR3 is 14 amino acids long. The germline V gene has CDR1 MNHEY and CDR2 SMNVEV (reference sequence). J was trimmed by 7 bases and V by 4 bases; bases with no gene match: 5. CDR3 DNA: TGTGCCAGCAGTTCGGGACAGGGGGCGCGGGAGCAGTACTTC. Its protein is CASSSGQGAREQYF.

The chain recombines TRBV28 with TRBJ1-1; 8 positions agree with TRBD1. The CDR3 totals 15 residues. The V and J ends lost 2 bases and 1 base, in that order; junction bases with no gene match: 3. CDR1 and CDR2 from the germline V gene are MDHEN and SYDVKM. The CDR3 region has the DNA TGTGCCAGCAGTTTAGGGGACAGGCGGAACACTGAAGCTTTCTTT. Translating gives CASSLGDRRNTEAFF.

V usage is TRBV5-3 and J usage is TRBJ1-5; D unclear. TRBV5-3 is filed as an ORF, its function uncertain. V lost 0 bases, J lost 3 bases, and 10 bases lay in between. This CDR3 spans 15 amino acids. DNA of the CDR3: TGTGCCAGAAGCTTGGTTTTGGGATCCAATCAGCCCCAGCATTTT. This encodes CARSLVLGSNQPQHF.

The chain employs TRBV28 and TRBJ1-6; 9 bases map to TRBD1. Per the germline V gene, CDR1 is MDHEN and CDR2 is SYDVKM. The length of the CDR3 is 14 residues. V lost 2 bases, J lost 9 bases, and 2 bases stayed unmatched. The CDR3 nucleotides are TGTGCCAGCAGTTTAGGGGACAGGGCTTCACCCCTCCACTTT. The encoded protein is CASSLGDRASPLHF.

This clone was found once. The chain uses TRBV20-1 and TRBJ2-7, with D perhaps matching TRBD2 (5 bases). Trimming removed 3 bases at V and 3 bases at J, with 6 bases between. The germline V gene has CDR1 DFQATT and CDR2 SNEGSKA (reference sequence). The CDR3 has 11 amino acids. The CDR3 sequence is CSASGGYEQYF. In DNA form, the CDR3 reads TGCAGTGCTAGTGGAGGCTACGAGCAGTACTTC.

The chain joins TRBV19 to TRBJ2-7, with D tentatively TRBD1 (6 bases). Trimming took off 5 bases at V and 3 bases at J, with 17 bases between the two ends. The CDR3 contains 15 residues. CDR1 and CDR2 from the germline V gene are LNHDA and SQIVND (reference sequence). In DNA, the CDR3 is TGTGCCAGTAGTTCCCAAGGGGGAGCAGACTACGAGCAGTACTTC. This sequence encodes CASSSQGGADYEQYF.

The chain employs TRBV28 and TRBJ2-5, with 11 positions matching TRBD2. Trimming took 6 bases from V and 3 from J; bases not matched to a gene: 15. Germline V CDR1 and CDR2: MDHEN, SYDVKM. This CDR3 spans 18 amino acids. The DNA for the CDR3 is TGTGCCAGCAGCCAAAGAAAAACTAGCGGGGGTTTTAAAGAGACCCAGTACTTC. Its protein is CASSQRKTSGGFKETQYF.

The chain links TRBV19 to TRBJ2-5, with TRBD2 matching 8 bases. Germline V gives CDR1 LNHDA, CDR2 SQIVND (reference sequence). J was trimmed by 3 bases and V by 5 bases; bases with no gene match: 5. The CDR3 length is 14 residues. This CDR3 reads CASSFSGSKETQYF. The CDR3 DNA follows: TGTGCCAGTAGTTTCAGCGGGAGTAAAGAGACCCAGTACTTC.

The chain recombines TRBV5-1 with TRBJ1-3, with 7 bases identical to TRBD1. The germline V gene has CDR1 SGHRS and CDR2 YFSETQ. This CDR3 spans 15 amino acids. Germline trimming cut 4 bases from V and 4 bases from J; bases unmatched to any gene: 8. As DNA, the CDR3 is TGCGCCAGCAGCCCAACAGGGGTCGGGGGAAACACCATATATTTT. It yields the protein CASSPTGVGGNTIYF.

This rearrangement joins TRBV5-1 to TRBJ2-5; 11 bases line up with TRBD2. This CDR3 spans 16 amino acids. Trimming took 0 bases from V and 1 from J; bases not matched to a gene: 2. Germline V gene data show CDR1 as SGHRS and CDR2 as YFSETQ. Written as DNA, the CDR3 is TGCGCCAGCAGCTTGGATAGCGGGGGGGCCCAAGAGACCCAGTACTTC. Translation: CASSLDSGGAQETQYF. The full variable domain, with the rest looked up from reference TRBV5-1 and TRBJ2-5, is KAGVTQTPRYLIKTRGQQVTLSCSPISGHRSVSWYQQTPGQGLQFLFEYFSETQRNKGNFPGRFSGRQFSNSRSEMNVSTLELGDSALYLCASSLDSGGAQETQYFGPGTRLLVL.

J is TRBJ2-2 and V is TRBV4-3; the D call may be TRBD1 or TRBD2 (5 bases each). The CDR3 extends over 15 amino acids. Deletions cut 3 bases from V and 3 bases from J, with 11 bases between. Germline lookup yields CDR1 LGHNA and CDR2 YSLEER. CDR3 region: CASSQLGRDTGELFF. DNA for the CDR3: TGCGCCAGCAGCCAGTTGGGACGTGACACCGGGGAGCTGTTTTTT.

This chain links TRBV6-5 with TRBJ2-7; 11 bases line up with TRBD2. CDR3 length: 15 amino acids. V trimming: 0 bases; J trimming: 4 bases; junction bases outside the gene matches: 2. CDR1 and CDR2 from the germline V gene are MNHEY and SVGAGI. The CDR3 DNA follows: TGTGCCAGCAGTTACTCGTCTAGCGGGAGGTACGAGCAGTACTTC. It specifies CASSYSSSGRYEQYF.

The gene calls are TRBV11-2 and TRBJ2-7, with 8 bases lining up with TRBD1. V was pared by 4 bases and J by 3 bases, with 2 bases of the junction left unmatched. CDR1 is SGHAT, CDR2 FQNNGV, per germline. The CDR3 length is 13 residues. CDR3 protein: CASSWDRRYEQYF. Written as DNA, the CDR3 is TGTGCCAGCAGCTGGGACAGGCGCTACGAGCAGTACTTC.

J is TRBJ1-1 and V is TRBV28; 9 nucleotides match TRBD1. The CDR3 has 16 amino acids. Germline V gene lookup returns CDR1 MDHEN and CDR2 SYDVKM. After removal of 7 bases from V and 4 bases from J, the junction contained 13 bases not matched to a gene. The CDR3 is CASTSGQGNPSTEAFF. Written as DNA, the CDR3 is TGTGCCAGCACTTCGGGACAGGGCAACCCGAGCACTGAAGCTTTCTTT.

The chain has TRBV9 and TRBJ1-1; D remains ambiguous. Germline CDR1 is SGDLS and CDR2 is YYNGEE. The CDR3 extends over 14 amino acids. V shed 3 bases and J shed 1 base, with 10 bases lying between them. CDR3 bases: TGTGCCAGCAGCGAGGGAGCTACGAACACTGAAGCTTTCTTT. Protein: CASSEGATNTEAFF.

The chain is built from TRBV11-3 and TRBJ2-5; 7 nucleotides align to TRBD2. This CDR3 has 16 amino acids. V trimming: 1 base; J trimming: 4 bases; junction bases outside the gene matches: 9. Germline-derived CDR1 and CDR2 are SGHNT and YENEEA. The CDR3 region has the DNA TGTGCCAGCAGCTTAGTAGGCGGGAGCGGGATAGAGACCCAGTACTTC. As protein: CASSLVGGSGIETQYF.

As for this clone: The same CDR3 is also encoded by other DNA sequences in this sample. This CDR3 reads CASRGGGTEAFF. Written as DNA, the CDR3 is TGTGCCAGCAGGGGAGGGGGAACTGAAGCTTTCTTT. The genes are TRBV2 and TRBJ1-1; weak D call: TRBD1 (6 bases). V gave up 6 bases and J gave up 5 bases, with 10 bases separating them. Germline V CDR1 and CDR2: SNHLY, FYNNEI. CDR3 length: 12 residues.

The chain combines TRBV14 with TRBJ2-7; possible D gene TRBD2, 5 bases. Trimming took 0 bases from V and 6 from J, leaving 9 bases between them. Per the germline V gene, CDR1 is SGHDN and CDR2 is FVKESK. The CDR3 is 13 residues long. The CDR3 spells CASSQDFEGEQYF. The CDR3 DNA is TGTGCCAGCAGCCAAGACTTCGAGGGCGAGCAGTACTTC.

The rearrangement uses TRBV6-1 and TRBJ2-3; D is perhaps TRBD1 or TRBD2 (5 bases each). The CDR3 length is 15 residues. Trimming removed 9 bases at V and 8 bases at J, with 24 bases between. The germline gives CDR1 MNHNS, CDR2 SASEGT. CDR3 nucleotide sequence: TGTGCCAGTGACCACGGATCGGGACCCCTTTCTACGCAGTATTTT. It specifies CASDHGSGPLSTQYF.

This chain uses TRBV2 with TRBJ2-1, with TRBD2 matching 10 bases. Germline values: CDR1 SNHLY, CDR2 FYNNEI. The CDR3 spans 12 residues. The junction had 9 bases not matched to a gene; V was cut back by 7 bases and J by 15 bases. This CDR3 reads CASMGLASLMFF. The CDR3 DNA follows: TGTGCCAGCATGGGACTAGCGAGTTTGATGTTCTTC.

The rearrangement joins TRBV9 to TRBJ2-6; the match to TRBD1 covers 7 bases. Germline CDR1 reads SGDLS; CDR2 reads YYNGEE. The CDR3 runs 18 residues. V shed 4 bases and J 0 bases; nucleotides not matched to a gene: 10. CDR3 sequence: CASSLRTGVSSGANVLTF. The CDR3, as DNA: TGTGCCAGCAGCCTACGGACAGGCGTCTCCTCTGGGGCCAACGTCCTGACTTTC.

This rearrangement joins TRBV7-9 to TRBJ1-5, with a tentative D call TRBD1 (5 bases). The CDR3 sequence is 12 residues long. V lost 8 bases to trimming and J lost 6 bases, with 11 bases between them. CDR1 is SEHNR, CDR2 FQNEAQ, per germline (reference sequence). The CDR3 region is CASGRDTQPQHF. The DNA of the CDR3 is TGTGCCAGCGGCAGGGATACTCAGCCCCAGCATTTT.

The DNA for the CDR3 is TGTGCCAGCAGCGCAGGGACAGGGCCTGCATATTTT. Protein: CASSAGTGPAYF. The V call is TRBV7-9, the J call TRBJ1-3, with TRBD1 matching over 9 bases. Germline assignment: CDR1 SEHNR and CDR2 FQNEAQ (reference sequence). J was trimmed by 15 bases and V by 5 bases; bases with no gene match: 8. The CDR3 totals 12 residues.